This T cell receptor (beta chain) came from a study of cytomegalovirus exposure and HLA in healthy donors. Study-level results: CMV antigen specificity of three CMV-associated chains was confirmed in vitro.

A note on this clone: Its target is unknown.

Per germline, CDR1 SGHTA and CDR2 FQGNSA. This CDR3 region has 14 residues. Trimming shortened V by 7 bases and J by 9 bases, and 21 bases separated the two germline ends. The study ran its PCR with 60 Vbeta and 13 Jbeta primers. Using immunoSEQ multiplex PCR, the repertoire was profiled, and TCRdb retains in-frame clones only, with some absent. The profile shows 100,000 or so clones, 70% to 80% of them singletons. Unrecorded immune exposure was likely among donors, who were nominally healthy when sampled. This sequence originates from a human donor in good health. The V gene is TRBV7-2, the J gene TRBJ2-5, with D maybe TRBD1 (6 bases). Sequencing was done on a sample of PBMCs. CDR3 loop: CASTTGLGSSPQYF. CDR3 nucleotides: TGTGCCAGCACGACAGGACTGGGCTCTTCCCCCCAGTACTTC.